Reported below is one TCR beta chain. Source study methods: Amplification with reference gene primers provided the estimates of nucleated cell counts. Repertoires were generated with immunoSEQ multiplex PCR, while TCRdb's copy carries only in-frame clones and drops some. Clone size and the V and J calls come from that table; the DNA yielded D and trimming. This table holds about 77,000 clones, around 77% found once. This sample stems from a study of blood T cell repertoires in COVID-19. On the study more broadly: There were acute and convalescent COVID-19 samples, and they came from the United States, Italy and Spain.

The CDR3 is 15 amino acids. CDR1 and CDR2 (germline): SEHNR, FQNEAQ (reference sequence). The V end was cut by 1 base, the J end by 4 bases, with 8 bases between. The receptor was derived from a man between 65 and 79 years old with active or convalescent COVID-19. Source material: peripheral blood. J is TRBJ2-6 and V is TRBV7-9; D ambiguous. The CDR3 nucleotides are TGTGCCAGCAGCTTAGATATTCTGGGGGCCAACGTCCTGACTTTC. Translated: CASSLDILGANVLTF.